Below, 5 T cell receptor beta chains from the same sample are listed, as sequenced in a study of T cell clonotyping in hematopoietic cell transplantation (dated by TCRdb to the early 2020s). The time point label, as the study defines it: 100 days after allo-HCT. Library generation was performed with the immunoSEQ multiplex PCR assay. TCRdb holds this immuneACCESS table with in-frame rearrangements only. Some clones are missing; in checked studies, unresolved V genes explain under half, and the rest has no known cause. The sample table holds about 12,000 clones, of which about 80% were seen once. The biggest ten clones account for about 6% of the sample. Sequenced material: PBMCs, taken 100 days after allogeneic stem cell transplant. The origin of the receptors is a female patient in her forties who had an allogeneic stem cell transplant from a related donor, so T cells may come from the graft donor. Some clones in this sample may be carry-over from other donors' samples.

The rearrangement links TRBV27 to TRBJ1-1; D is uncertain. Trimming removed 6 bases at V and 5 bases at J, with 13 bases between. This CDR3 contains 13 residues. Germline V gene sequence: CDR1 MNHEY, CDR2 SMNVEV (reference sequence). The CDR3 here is CASSRRPGTEAFF. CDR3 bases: TGTGCCAGCAGCCGTCGACCGGGTACTGAAGCTTTCTTT.

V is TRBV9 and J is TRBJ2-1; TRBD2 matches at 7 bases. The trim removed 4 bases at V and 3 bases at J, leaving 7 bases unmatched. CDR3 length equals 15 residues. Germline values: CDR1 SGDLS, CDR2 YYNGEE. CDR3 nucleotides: TGTGCCAGCAGCCCGCTTGCGGGAGACTACAATGAGCAGTTCTTC. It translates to CASSPLAGDYNEQFF. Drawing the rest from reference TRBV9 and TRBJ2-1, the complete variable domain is DSGVTQTPKHLITATGQRVTLRCSPRSGDLSVYWYQQSLDQGLQFLIQYYNGEERAKGNILERFSAQQFPDLHSELNLSSLELGDSALYFCASSPLAGDYNEQFFGPGTRLTVL.

Here the CDR3 DNA reads TGTGCCAGCATGGGGCCGGGGCCTGGTTCCGGGGAGCTGTTTTTT. The encoded protein is CASMGPGPGSGELFF. The chain has TRBV4-2 and TRBJ2-2; D possibly uses TRBD1 or TRBD2 (5 bases each). The germline V gene encodes CDR1 LGHNA and CDR2 YNFKEQ. V gave up 7 bases and J gave up 6 bases, with 18 bases separating them. This CDR3 contains 15 residues.

CDR3 in amino acids: CASSLDGGYGYTF. The CDR3, as DNA: TGTGCCAGCAGCCTCGACGGGGGATATGGCTACACCTTC. The J gene is TRBJ1-2, the V gene TRBV11-2; weak D call: TRBD1 (5 bases). This CDR3 region has 13 residues. The V end lost 5 bases, the J end lost 5 bases, and 12 bases lay between the germline ends. Germline assignment: CDR1 SGHAT and CDR2 FQNNGV.

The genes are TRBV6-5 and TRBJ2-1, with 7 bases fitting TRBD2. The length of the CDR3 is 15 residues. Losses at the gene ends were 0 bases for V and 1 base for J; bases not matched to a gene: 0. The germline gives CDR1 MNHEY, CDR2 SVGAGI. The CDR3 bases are TGTGCCAGCAGTTACTCGGGGGGGTCCTACAATGAGCAGTTCTTC. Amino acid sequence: CASSYSGGSYNEQFF.